Included here is one TCR beta chain sequence, with context. Its specificity is not known. These data are taken from a study of memory CD4+ T cells and cytomegalovirus serostatus. The study, taken as a whole, reports: About two fifths of the roughly 160 known CMV-associated TCRbeta sequences appeared in CD4+ memory. Suggested: most of the CMV-linked TCR signature lies in CD4+ memory cells.

Single viable CD3+CD4+CD8-CD45RO+ cells were sorted as the memory CD4+ T cells. Positive selection with CD4 microbeads enriched total CD4+ T cells. Some clones are missing from TCRdb's copy, which holds only in-frame ones; the method was immunoSEQ multiplex PCR. The data show about 41,000 clones, over 60% seen once. The CDR3 runs 15 residues. Germline V gene sequence: CDR1 SGHDN, CDR2 FVKESK. Trimming removed 5 bases at V and 4 bases at J, with 16 bases between. The sample comprised memory CD4+ T cells from blood. This clonotype was sampled from an adult in good health and CMV-seronegative. J is TRBJ2-3 and V is TRBV14; D could derive from TRBD1 or TRBD2 (6 bases each). CDR3 residues: CASSEFVGGADTQYF. Here the CDR3 DNA reads TGTGCCAGCAGCGAGTTCGTGGGGGGCGCAGATACGCAGTATTTT.